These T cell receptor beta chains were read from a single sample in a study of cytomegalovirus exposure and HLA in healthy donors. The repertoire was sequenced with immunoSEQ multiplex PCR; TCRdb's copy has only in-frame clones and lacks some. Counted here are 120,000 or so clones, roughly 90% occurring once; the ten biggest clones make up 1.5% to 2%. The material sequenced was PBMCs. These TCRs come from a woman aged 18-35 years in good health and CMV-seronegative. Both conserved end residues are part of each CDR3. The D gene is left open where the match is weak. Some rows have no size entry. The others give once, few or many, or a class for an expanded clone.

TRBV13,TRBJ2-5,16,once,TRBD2,CASSPGTSGRGETQYF,TGTGCCAGCAGCCCCGGGACTAGCGGGAGGGGAGAGACCCAGTACTTC
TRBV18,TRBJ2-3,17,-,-,CASSTVPPAGYTDTQYF,TGTGCCAGCTCAACTGTACCACCGGCAGGGTACACAGATACGCAGTATTTT
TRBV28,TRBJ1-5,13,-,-,CASRGGPFQPQHF,TGTGCCAGCAGAGGGGGACCCTTTCAGCCCCAGCATTTT
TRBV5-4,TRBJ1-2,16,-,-,CASSLVGGNSNYGYTF,TGTGCCAGCAGCTTGGTCGGAGGGAATTCTAACTATGGCTACACCTTC
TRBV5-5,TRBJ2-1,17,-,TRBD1,CASSADLGNRGPNEQFF,TGTGCCAGCAGCGCGGATCTCGGGAACAGGGGACCCAATGAGCAGTTCTTC
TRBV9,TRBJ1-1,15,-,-,CASSEGGAGNTEAFF,TGTGCCAGCAGCGAAGGAGGGGCGGGGAACACTGAAGCTTTCTTT
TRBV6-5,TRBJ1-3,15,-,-,CASRADDRRGNTIYF,TGTGCCAGCAGAGCCGATGACAGGCGTGGAAACACCATATATTTT
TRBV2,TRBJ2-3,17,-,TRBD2,CASSGLAGGLSTDTQYF,TGTGCCAGCAGTGGACTAGCGGGGGGGCTTAGCACAGATACGCAGTATTTT
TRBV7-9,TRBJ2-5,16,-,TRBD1,CASSRNSGTAAETQYF,TGTGCCAGCAGCCGAAACTCCGGGACAGCGGCAGAGACCCAGTACTTC
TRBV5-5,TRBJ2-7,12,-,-,CASSLLQYEQYF,TGTGCCAGCAGCCTCCTCCAGTACGAGCAGTACTTC
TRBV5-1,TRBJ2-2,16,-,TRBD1,CASGSRTGTNTGELFF,TGCGCCAGCGGATCTAGGACAGGGACGAACACCGGGGAGCTGTTTTTT
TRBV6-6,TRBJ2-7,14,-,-,CASSPDRSSYEQYF,TGTGCCAGCAGTCCCGACAGGAGCTCCTACGAGCAGTACTTC
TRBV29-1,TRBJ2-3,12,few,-,CSVMAGGDTQYF,TGCAGCGTTATGGCAGGAGGGGATACGCAGTATTTT
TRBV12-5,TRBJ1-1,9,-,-,CAVDTEAFF,TGTGCCGTAGACACTGAAGCTTTCTTT
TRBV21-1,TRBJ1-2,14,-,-,CASRRHKSNYGYTF,TGTGCCAGCAGGAGACACAAGAGTAACTATGGCTACACCTTC
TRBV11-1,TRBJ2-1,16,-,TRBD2,CASSSTGTSGYNEQFF,TGTGCCAGCAGCTCAACCGGGACTAGCGGCTACAATGAGCAGTTCTTC
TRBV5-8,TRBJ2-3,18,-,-,CASSLGRGTGVSTDTQYF,TGTGCCAGCAGCTTGGGGAGGGGAACAGGAGTTAGCACAGATACGCAGTATTTT
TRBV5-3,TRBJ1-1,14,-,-,CANPKRHPGPEAFF,TGTGCCAATCCAAAGCGGCATCCAGGCCCTGAAGCTTTCTTT
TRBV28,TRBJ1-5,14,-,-,CASRGTIRAEPQHF,TGTGCCAGCAGGGGGACTATCCGGGCTGAGCCCCAGCATTTT
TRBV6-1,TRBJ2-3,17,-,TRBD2,CASSEDGLAGPTDTQYF,TGTGCCAGCAGTGAAGATGGGCTAGCGGGACCCACAGATACGCAGTATTTT
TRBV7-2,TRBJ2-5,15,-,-,CASSWKGLRSGAQYF,TGTGCCAGCAGCTGGAAAGGACTGCGATCGGGGGCCCAGTACTTC
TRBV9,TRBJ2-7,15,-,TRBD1,CASSVRTGGPHEQYF,TGTGCCAGCAGCGTACGGACAGGGGGTCCCCACGAGCAGTACTTC
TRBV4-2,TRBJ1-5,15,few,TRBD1,CASSHDGQANQPQHF,TGTGCCAGCAGCCATGACGGACAGGCCAATCAGCCCCAGCATTTT
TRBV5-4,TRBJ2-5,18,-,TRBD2,CASSLGVGTSGRLETQYF,TGTGCCAGCAGCTTGGGGGTGGGGACTAGCGGGAGGCTGGAGACCCAGTACTTC
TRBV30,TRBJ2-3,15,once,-,CAWSDGAGETDTQYF,TGTGCCTGGAGTGACGGGGCAGGGGAAACAGATACGCAGTATTTT
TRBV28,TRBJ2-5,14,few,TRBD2,CASSPPGTSVTQYF,TGTGCCAGCAGTCCACCCGGGACTAGCGTGACCCAGTACTTC
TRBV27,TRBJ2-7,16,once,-,CASSSGGPTGSYEQYF,TGTGCCAGCAGTTCTGGAGGACCAACGGGCTCCTACGAGCAGTACTTC
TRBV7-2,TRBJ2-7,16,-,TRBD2,CASSARTSGRAYEQYF,TGTGCCAGCAGCGCCCGGACTAGCGGGAGGGCCTACGAGCAGTACTTC
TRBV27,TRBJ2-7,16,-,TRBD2,CASTQREYRNRYEQYF,TGTGCCAGCACTCAGCGGGAGTACCGGAACCGCTACGAGCAGTACTTC
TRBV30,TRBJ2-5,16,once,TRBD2,CAWSVGLAGGRETQYF,TGTGCCTGGAGCGTGGGACTAGCGGGAGGGCGAGAGACCCAGTACTTC
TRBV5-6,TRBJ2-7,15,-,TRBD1,CASSLVGTGPYEQYF,TGTGCCAGCAGCTTGGTCGGGACAGGGCCCTACGAGCAGTACTTC
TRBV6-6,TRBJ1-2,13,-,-,CASSSSYDYGYTF,TGTGCCAGCAGTTCCAGTTATGACTATGGCTACACCTTC
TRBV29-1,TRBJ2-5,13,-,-,CSVAVGGGETQYF,TGCAGCGTTGCGGTCGGGGGTGGGGAGACCCAGTACTTC
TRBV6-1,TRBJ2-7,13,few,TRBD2,CASRIAGAYEQYF,TGTGCCAGCCGCATAGCGGGAGCCTACGAGCAGTACTTC
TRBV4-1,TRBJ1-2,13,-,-,CASRGLGGYGYTF,TGCGCCAGCAGGGGGCTGGGCGGCTATGGCTACACCTTC
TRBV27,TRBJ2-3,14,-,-,CASSRRARADTQYF,TGTGCCAGCAGTAGGAGGGCCCGGGCAGATACGCAGTATTTT
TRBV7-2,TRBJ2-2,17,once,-,CASSLLGAPDNTGELFF,TGTGCCAGCAGCCTCCTGGGGGCACCTGATAACACCGGGGAGCTGTTTTTT
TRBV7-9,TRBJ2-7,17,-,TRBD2,CASSSRRVASGYYEQYF,TGTGCCAGCAGCTCCCGAAGGGTGGCTAGCGGCTACTACGAGCAGTACTTC
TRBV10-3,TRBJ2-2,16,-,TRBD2,CAISESAGGNTGELFF,TGTGCCATCAGTGAGTCGGCGGGGGGGAACACCGGGGAGCTGTTTTTT
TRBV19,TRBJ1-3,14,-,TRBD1,CASSPTDRGNTIYF,TGTGCCAGTAGTCCAACGGACAGGGGTAACACCATATATTTT
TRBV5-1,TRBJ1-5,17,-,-,CASSLVAGLGSNQPQHF,TGCGCCAGCAGCTTGGTAGCTGGGTTGGGTAGCAATCAGCCCCAGCATTTT
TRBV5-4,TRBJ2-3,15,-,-,CASSAGSAGTDTQYF,TGTGCCAGCAGCGCCGGGAGCGCTGGCACAGATACGCAGTATTTT
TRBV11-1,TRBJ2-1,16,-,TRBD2,CASSPREGSSYNEQFF,TGTGCCAGCAGCCCCAGGGAGGGCAGCTCCTACAATGAGCAGTTCTTC
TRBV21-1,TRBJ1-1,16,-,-,CASSATVRDRNTEAFF,TGTGCCAGCAGCGCCACAGTGAGGGACAGGAACACTGAAGCTTTCTTT
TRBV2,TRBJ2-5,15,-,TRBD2,CASKRLARNQETQYF,TGTGCCAGCAAAAGACTAGCGAGAAACCAAGAGACCCAGTACTTC
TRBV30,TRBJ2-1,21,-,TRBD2,CAWNPIIRRASGRAPYNEQFF,TGTGCCTGGAACCCTATAATTCGACGGGCTAGCGGGAGGGCCCCCTACAATGAGCAGTTCTTC
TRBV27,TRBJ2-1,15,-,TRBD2,CASSLTRGVNNEQFF,TGTGCCAGCAGTTTAACACGGGGGGTGAACAATGAGCAGTTCTTC
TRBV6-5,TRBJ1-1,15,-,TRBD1,CASSNTGGPITEAFF,TGTGCCAGCAGTAATACAGGGGGCCCTATCACTGAAGCTTTCTTT
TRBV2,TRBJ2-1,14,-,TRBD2,CASRPGLAGNEQFF,TGTGCCAGCAGACCGGGACTAGCGGGCAATGAGCAGTTCTTC
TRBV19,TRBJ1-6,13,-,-,CASRIGGHSPLHF,TGTGCCAGTAGAATCGGGGGGCATTCACCCCTCCACTTT